This T cell receptor beta chain emerged from a study of blood T cell repertoires in COVID-19. For the study at large: Material from acute and convalescent COVID-19 was sourced from the United States, Italy and Spain. Nucleic acid was either cDNA or gDNA, and it came from T cells, B-cell-depleted T cells, or PBMCs.

Donors of Cohort 3 who recovered were those that had two negative PCRs, clearance, or symptom resolution. Under the authors' procedure: Counts of nucleated cells, estimated from reference gene primer amplification, were obtained. The repertoire was sequenced with immunoSEQ multiplex PCR; TCRdb's copy has only in-frame clones and lacks some. The V and J calls and clone size come from that table; D and trimming were worked out from the DNA. The data hold 110,000 to 150,000 clones, with approximately 90% observed a single time. Trimming cost V 4 bases and J 6 bases; bases outside gene matches: 5. The CDR3 covers 13 residues. Germline assignment: CDR1 LGHNA and CDR2 YSLEER.

Sequenced material: PBMCs or T cells enriched from blood (not recorded which). The source is a man aged 45-65 years who had recovered from COVID-19. The chain combines TRBV4-3 with TRBJ1-2, with 7 bases identical to TRBD1. The CDR3, as DNA: TGCGCCAGCAGCCGAACAGACAGGGATGGCTACACCTTC. Amino acids: CASSRTDRDGYTF.